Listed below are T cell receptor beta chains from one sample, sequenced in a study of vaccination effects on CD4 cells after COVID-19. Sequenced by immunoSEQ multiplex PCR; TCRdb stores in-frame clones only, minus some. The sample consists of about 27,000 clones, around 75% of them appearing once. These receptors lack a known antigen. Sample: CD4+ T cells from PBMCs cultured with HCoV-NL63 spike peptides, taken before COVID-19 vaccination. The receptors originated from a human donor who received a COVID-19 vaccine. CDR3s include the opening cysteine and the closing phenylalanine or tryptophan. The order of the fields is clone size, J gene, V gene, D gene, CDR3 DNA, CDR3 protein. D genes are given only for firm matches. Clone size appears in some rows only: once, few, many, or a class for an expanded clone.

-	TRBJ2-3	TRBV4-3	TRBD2	TGCGCCAGCAGCGACAGCGGGGGGGCCGGGTTGGGCACAGATACGCAGTATTTT	CASSDSGGAGLGTDTQYF
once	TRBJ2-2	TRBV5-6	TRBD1	TGTGCCAGCAGCGTGGACAGGGGAAGAGCCGGGGAGCTGTTTTTT	CASSVDRGRAGELFF
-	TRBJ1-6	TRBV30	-	TGTGCCTGGAGTGTATCGGGGACCATCTATAATTCACCCCTCCACTTT	CAWSVSGTIYNSPLHF
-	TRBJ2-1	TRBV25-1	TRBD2	TGTGCCAGCAGTCCCACCGGGACTAGCGGCTACAATGAGCAGTTCTTC	CASSPTGTSGYNEQFF
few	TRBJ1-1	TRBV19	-	TGTGCCAGTAGTCCAGGGCTATCGCTCACTGAAGCTTTCTTT	CASSPGLSLTEAFF
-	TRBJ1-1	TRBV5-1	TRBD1	TGCGCCAGCAGCGCCAGGACAGGGGGATCGAACACTGAAGCTTTCTTT	CASSARTGGSNTEAFF
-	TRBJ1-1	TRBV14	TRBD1	TGTGCCAGCAGCCTACTCATGGGACAGTCTGAAGCTTTCTTT	CASSLLMGQSEAFF
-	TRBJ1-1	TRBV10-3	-	TGTGCCATCAGTGAAGGGGGGGCAGGAGGAGGCACTGAAGCTTTCTTT	CAISEGGAGGGTEAFF
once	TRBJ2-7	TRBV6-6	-	TGTGCCAGCAGTTCGGCTCAGGGCTCCTACGAGCAGTACTTC	CASSSAQGSYEQYF
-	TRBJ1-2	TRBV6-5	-	TGTGCCAGCAGTTCTCGGGGGTCAGGGAACTATGGCTACACCTTC	CASSSRGSGNYGYTF
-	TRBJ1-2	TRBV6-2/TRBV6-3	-	TGTGCCAGCAGTTACTCGAACTATGGCTACACCTTC	CASSYSNYGYTF
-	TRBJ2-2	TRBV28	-	TGTGCCAGCAGTGGACCGTTGAACACCGGGGAGCTGTTTTTT	CASSGPLNTGELFF
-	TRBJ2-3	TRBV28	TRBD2	TGTGCCAGCAGTTCCCTTAGCGGGAGGGCCACAGATACGCAGTATTTT	CASSSLSGRATDTQYF
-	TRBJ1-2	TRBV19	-	TGTGCCAGTAGTATACGGGCAGCTAACTATGGCTACACCTTC	CASSIRAANYGYTF
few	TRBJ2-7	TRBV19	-	TGTGCCAGTAGTTTGGGGGACTCCTACGAGCAGTACTTC	CASSLGDSYEQYF
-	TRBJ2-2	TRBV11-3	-	TGTGCCAGCAGCTTAACGGCCGGGGAGCTGTTTTTT	CASSLTAGELFF
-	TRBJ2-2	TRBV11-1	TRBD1	TGTGCCAGCACCCTGACAGGGCCCGCGGGGGAGCTGTTTTTT	CASTLTGPAGELFF
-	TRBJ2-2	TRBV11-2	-	TGTGCCAGCAGCCAAAGACAGGTGGCAAACACCGGGGAGCTGTTTTTT	CASSQRQVANTGELFF
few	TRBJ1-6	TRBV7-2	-	TGTGCCAGCAGCTTAGTTCCCTCTTCTACTTCACCCCTCCACTTT	CASSLVPSSTSPLHF
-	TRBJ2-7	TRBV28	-	TGTGCCAGCAGTCTGCGGGACGAGCAGTACTTC	CASSLRDEQYF
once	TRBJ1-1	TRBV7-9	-	TGTGCCAGCAGCCCAGGACGGAAGGGCACTGAAGCTTTCTTT	CASSPGRKGTEAFF